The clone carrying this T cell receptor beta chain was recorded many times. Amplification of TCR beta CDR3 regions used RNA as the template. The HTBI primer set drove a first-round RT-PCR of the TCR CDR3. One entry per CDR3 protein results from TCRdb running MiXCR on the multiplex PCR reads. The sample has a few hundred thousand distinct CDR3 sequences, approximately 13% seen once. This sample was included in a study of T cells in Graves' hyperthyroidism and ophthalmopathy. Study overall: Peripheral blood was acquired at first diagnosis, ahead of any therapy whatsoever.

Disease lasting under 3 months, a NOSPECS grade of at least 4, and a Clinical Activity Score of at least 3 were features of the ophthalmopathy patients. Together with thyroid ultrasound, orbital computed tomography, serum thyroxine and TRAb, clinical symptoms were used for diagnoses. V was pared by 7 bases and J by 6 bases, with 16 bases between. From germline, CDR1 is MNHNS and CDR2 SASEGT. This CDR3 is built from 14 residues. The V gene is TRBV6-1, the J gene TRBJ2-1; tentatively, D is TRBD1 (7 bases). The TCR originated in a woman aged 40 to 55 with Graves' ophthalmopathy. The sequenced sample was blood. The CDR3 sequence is CASTQGGISNEQFF. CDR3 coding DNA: TGTGCCAGCACTCAGGGGGGAATTTCCAATGAGCAGTTCTTC.